The 26 T cell receptor beta chains below were found in one sample sequenced in a study of HIV-infected patients and healthy controls. TCRdb called the 5' RACE reads again in MiXCR, with one record for every CDR3 protein. The table includes tens of thousands of distinct CDR3 sequences, less than 20% detected once. The sequencing sample was made of CD4+ T cells from blood. The receptors originated from a human donor in good health.

The rearrangement joins TRBV19 to TRBJ1-5; the D gene is possibly TRBD1 (5 bases). Trimming left V 3 bases short and J 0 bases short, with 18 bases between. This CDR3 is 18 amino acids long. In germline, CDR1 is LNHDA, CDR2 SQIVND (reference sequence). In nucleotides, the CDR3 is TGTGCCAGTAGTATGCAGGTGGGGGGTTATTATAGCAATCAGCCCCAGCATTTT. Protein sequence: CASSMQVGGYYSNQPQHF. The whole variable domain, filled in from reference TRBV19 and TRBJ1-5, reads DGGITQSPKYLFRKEGQNVTLSCEQNLNHDAMYWYRQDPGQGLRLIYYSQIVNDFQKGDIAEGYSVSREKKESFPLTVTSAQKNPTAFYLCASSMQVGGYYSNQPQHFGDGTRLSIL.

The rearrangement joins TRBV4-1 to TRBJ2-5, with D possibly TRBD1 on 7 matching bases. Deletions cut 4 bases from V and 0 bases from J, with 12 bases between. Germline V gene lookup returns CDR1 MGHRA and CDR2 YSYEKL. This CDR3 is 15 amino acids long. The CDR3 DNA reads TGCGCCAGCAGCCGCGGGACAGCAGACCAAGAGACCCAGTACTTC. Translating gives CASSRGTADQETQYF.

This clonotype has only a few counts. This chain connects TRBV27 to TRBJ2-3; D gene unclear. V lost 3 bases to trimming and J lost 6 bases, with 10 bases between them. Germline CDR1 and CDR2: MNHEY and SMNVEV (reference sequence). This CDR3 comprises 13 residues. The CDR3 bases are TGTGCCAGCAGTTTGAAAGCTTTCGATACGCAGTATTTT. This gives the protein CASSLKAFDTQYF.

V and J are TRBV6-5 and TRBJ2-3; no firm D call. Trimming removed 2 bases from V and 5 bases from J, with 14 bases in between. Germline values: CDR1 MNHEY, CDR2 SVGAGI. The CDR3 consists of 15 residues. The CDR3 is CASSYQLGPGDTQYF. As DNA, the CDR3 is TGTGCCAGCAGTTACCAGTTAGGGCCGGGAGATACGCAGTATTTT.

This clonotype occurred a few times. CDR3 residues: CASSLTRGYEAFF. For the CDR3, the DNA is TGTGCCAGCAGCTTAACCAGGGGGTATGAAGCTTTCTTT. V is TRBV7-9 and J is TRBJ1-1; 7 nucleotides match TRBD1. This CDR3 region has 13 residues. V was clipped by 2 bases and J by 7 bases; unmatched bases: 4. Germline V lookup: CDR1 SEHNR, CDR2 FQNEAQ (reference sequence).

There are a few counts of this clonotype. J is TRBJ1-3 and V is TRBV7-2; D gene ambiguous. The CDR3 has 13 amino acids. V lost 3 bases, J lost 0 bases, and 3 bases lay in between. Germline-derived CDR1 and CDR2 are SGHTA and FQGNSA. The CDR3 reads CASSLGSGNTIYF. The CDR3 DNA sequence: TGTGCCAGCAGCTTGGGCTCTGGAAACACCATATATTTT.

This clonotype was observed a few times. The chain links TRBV10-3 to TRBJ1-2, with 7 bases identical to TRBD1. The V segment lost 5 bases and the J segment 2 bases; nucleotides outside the gene matches: 2. The germline V gene has CDR1 ENHRY and CDR2 SYGVKD. This CDR3 has 13 amino acids. DNA of the CDR3: TGTGCCATCAGTCGAGGGGGCAACTATGGCTACACCTTC. Amino acids: CAISRGGNYGYTF.

This clonotype has more than one count but fewer than ten. The V call is TRBV4-1, the J call TRBJ2-3; tentative D call: TRBD2 (5 bases). Trimming shortened V by 0 bases and J by 1 base, and 5 bases separated the two germline ends. The length of the CDR3 is 14 residues. Germline lookup yields CDR1 MGHRA and CDR2 YSYEKL. Written as DNA, the CDR3 is TGCGCCAGCAGCCAAGAGAGGGGCACAGATACGCAGTATTTT. Its translation: CASSQERGTDTQYF.

V usage is TRBV7-2 and J usage is TRBJ1-4, with D possibly matching TRBD1 (5 bases). CDR3 length: 13 residues. Germline V CDR1 and CDR2: SGHTA, FQGNSA. Between the trimmed V and J ends, which lost 1 base and 8 bases, there was a span of 8 bases. The CDR3 spells CASSLGGREKLFF. DNA for the CDR3: TGTGCCAGCAGCTTAGGGGGACGGGAAAAACTGTTTTTT.

This clonotype was detected many times. CDR3 sequence: CASSVAPNTEAFF. In DNA, the CDR3 is TGTGCCAGCAGCGTAGCCCCTAACACTGAAGCTTTCTTT. V gene TRBV9 combines with J gene TRBJ1-1, with D uncertain. The CDR3 extends over 13 amino acids. The V end lost 0 bases, the J end lost 2 bases, and 5 bases lay between the germline ends. Germline V lookup: CDR1 SGDLS, CDR2 YYNGEE.

This clonotype was observed a single time. The chain couples TRBV19 to TRBJ2-2; 7 nucleotides match TRBD1. Trimming took 3 bases from V and 1 from J; bases not matched to a gene: 5. From germline, CDR1 is LNHDA and CDR2 SQIVND (reference sequence). The CDR3 spans 16 residues. CDR3 sequence: CASSMLTGQNTGELFF. DNA for the CDR3: TGTGCCAGTAGTATGTTGACAGGGCAGAACACCGGGGAGCTGTTTTTT.

This clonotype was detected only a few times. The chain employs TRBV28 and TRBJ1-5; 9 bases are a match to TRBD1. The CDR3 contains 19 residues. Trimming removed 5 bases from V and 5 bases from J; junction bases left unmatched: 19. From germline, CDR1 is MDHEN and CDR2 SYDVKM. CDR3 residues: CASSLIPKTGTGSDQPQHF. Here the CDR3 DNA reads TGTGCCAGCAGTCTGATCCCAAAAACCGGGACAGGGTCCGATCAGCCCCAGCATTTT. Variable domain in full (rest from reference TRBV28 and TRBJ1-5): DVKVTQSSRYLVKRTGEKVFLECVQDMDHENMFWYRQDPGLGLRLIYFSYDVKMKEKGDIPEGYSVSREKKERFSLILESASTNQTSMYLCASSLIPKTGTGSDQPQHFGDGTRLSIL.

This clonotype is judged medium-sized. The rearrangement links TRBV12-3 or TRBV12-4 to TRBJ1-1; D remains ambiguous. Deletions cut 2 bases from V and 1 base from J, with 5 bases between. The CDR3 is 13 amino acids. CDR3 sequence reads: CASSLTGNTEAFF. Here the CDR3 DNA reads TGTGCCAGCAGTTTAACCGGGAACACTGAAGCTTTCTTT.

V gene TRBV19 combines with J gene TRBJ2-3, with 7 bases matching TRBD2. Trimming removed 1 base from V and 2 bases from J; junction bases left unmatched: 6. The CDR3 has 16 amino acids. Germline CDR1 LNHDA, CDR2 SQIVND (reference sequence). This CDR3 reads CASSIVGGINTDTQYF. The CDR3 coding sequence is TGTGCCAGTAGTATAGTGGGAGGGATAAACACAGATACGCAGTATTTT.

The rearrangement joins TRBV3-1 to TRBJ2-5; D ambiguous. CDR1 is LGHDT and CDR2 is YNNKEL in the germline V gene (reference sequence). This CDR3 contains 14 residues. Trimming cost V 2 bases and J 3 bases, with 10 bases left between them. The CDR3 DNA reads as TGTGCCAGCAGCCAACTGCCCGGAAAAGAGACCCAGTACTTC. It specifies CASSQLPGKETQYF.

This clonotype was seen a handful of times. The CDR3 DNA reads as TGTGCCAGCAGCCAAGAAGACCACGAGCAGTACTTC. Its protein product is CASSQEDHEQYF. The chain has TRBV3-1 and TRBJ2-7, with D uncertain. Germline loops: CDR1 LGHDT, CDR2 YNNKEL (reference sequence). V was pared by 0 bases and J by 5 bases, with 5 bases between. The CDR3 extends over 12 amino acids.

There are a few counts of this clonotype. This sequence joins TRBV5-1 and TRBJ2-7; the match to TRBD1 covers 12 bases. The CDR3 contains 14 residues. Germline V gene lookup returns CDR1 SGHRS and CDR2 YFSETQ. After removal of 4 bases from V and 5 bases from J, the junction contained 4 bases not matched to a gene. The CDR3 DNA follows: TGCGCCAGCAGCCGGGACAGGGGGCGGAACGAGCAGTACTTC. Translating gives CASSRDRGRNEQYF.

This clonotype was seen more than once but under ten times. The chain employs TRBV7-2 and TRBJ2-1; 10 nucleotides align to TRBD1. The V gene's germline CDR1 is SGHTA and CDR2 FQGNSA. The CDR3 contains 16 residues. V gave up 5 bases and J gave up 2 bases; unmatched junction bases: 6. The CDR3 bases are TGTGCCAGCAGCAACCCGACAGGGGGCCCCTACAATGAGCAGTTCTTC. It encodes CASSNPTGGPYNEQFF.

The chain has TRBV15 and TRBJ1-3; TRBD1 aligns across 7 bases. CDR3 size: 12 residues. The junction had 0 bases not matched to a gene; V was cut back by 8 bases and J by 2 bases. Germline lookup yields CDR1 LNHNV and CDR2 YYDKDF (reference sequence). The CDR3 DNA reads TGTGCCACCGGGACAGCTGGAAACACCATATATTTT. This translates into CATGTAGNTIYF. The entire variable domain, with the rest obtained from reference TRBV15 and TRBJ1-3, is as follows: DAMVIQNPRYQVTQFGKPVTLSCSQTLNHNVMYWYQQKSSQAPKLLFHYYDKDFNNEADTPDNFQSRRPNTSFCFLDIRSPGLGDTAMYLCATGTAGNTIYFGEGSWLTVV.

Of note for this clonotype: Possible read error: a much larger clone is one base away. J is TRBJ1-1 and V is TRBV20-1; unclear D gene. CDR3 length: 13 amino acids. CDR1 and CDR2 from the germline V gene are DFQATT and SNEGSKA (reference sequence). The CDR3 bases are TGCAGTGCCCTAATCCAGCAAAACACTGAAGCTTACTTT. Translated, it gives CSALIQQNTEAYF.

Here the CDR3 reads CASSLGLATDTQYF. The CDR3 DNA is TGTGCCAGCAGCCTAGGACTAGCGACAGATACGCAGTATTTT. This chain uses TRBV11-3 with TRBJ2-3; 9 positions agree with TRBD2. After removal of 5 bases from V and 3 bases from J, the junction contained 3 bases not matched to a gene. In germline, CDR1 is SGHNT, CDR2 YENEEA. There are 14 residues in the CDR3.

This clonotype was counted many times. The gene calls are TRBV14 and TRBJ2-1, with D perhaps being TRBD1 or TRBD2 (5 bases each). Looked up from germline, CDR1 is SGHDN and CDR2 is FVKESK. This CDR3 is 15 amino acids long. V shed 3 bases and J shed 4 bases, with 13 bases lying between them. The CDR3 is CASSHGAGTYNEQFF. The CDR3 nucleotides are TGTGCCAGCAGCCACGGCGCCGGGACGTACAATGAGCAGTTCTTC. Supplemented by reference TRBV14 and TRBJ2-1, the full variable domain reads EAGVTQFPSHSVIEKGQTVTLRCDPISGHDNLYWYRRVMGKEIKFLLHFVKESKQDESGMPNNRFLAERTGGTYSTLKVQPAELEDSGVYFCASSHGAGTYNEQFFGPGTRLTVL.

The chain combines TRBV9 with TRBJ1-6; tentative D call: TRBD1 (5 bases). Trimming cost V 0 bases and J 6 bases, with 10 bases left between them. Germline V gene data show CDR1 as SGDLS and CDR2 as YYNGEE. This CDR3 region has 15 residues. The CDR3 region is CASSVAGFGNSPLHF. CDR3 DNA sequence: TGTGCCAGCAGCGTAGCAGGGTTTGGTAATTCACCCCTCCACTTT. The full variable domain, with the rest looked up from reference TRBV9 and TRBJ1-6, is DSGVTQTPKHLITATGQRVTLRCSPRSGDLSVYWYQQSLDQGLQFLIQYYNGEERAKGNILERFSAQQFPDLHSELNLSSLELGDSALYFCASSVAGFGNSPLHFGNGTRLTVT.

This chain joins TRBV29-1 and TRBJ1-1; TRBD1 aligns across 8 bases. CDR3 length equals 14 residues. Germline V lookup: CDR1 SQVTM, CDR2 ANQGSEA. Unmatched junction bases numbered 5, after V lost 5 bases and J lost 0 bases. The CDR3 protein is CSVSDRGMNTEAFF. The DNA of the CDR3 is TGCAGCGTTAGTGACAGGGGCATGAACACTGAAGCTTTCTTT.

The chain combines TRBV6-6 with TRBJ1-4; D is uncertain. The germline gives CDR1 MNHNY, CDR2 SVGAGI (reference sequence). This CDR3 region has 13 residues. The ends were cut back, 5 bases at V and 6 bases at J, with 10 bases in the middle. CDR3 sequence reads: CASSLDGYEKLFF. For the CDR3, the DNA is TGTGCCAGCAGTCTAGACGGATATGAAAAACTGTTTTTT.

V usage is TRBV30 and J usage is TRBJ1-1; weak D call: TRBD1 (6 bases). The CDR3 contains 15 residues. CDR1 and CDR2 (germline): GTSNPN, SVGIG (reference sequence). With 0 bases removed from V and 5 bases from J, the gap between germline ends came to 16 bases. The DNA for the CDR3 is TGTGCCTGGAGTGTACTCCGGGGGCGTGGAACTGAAGCTTTCTTT. It yields the protein CAWSVLRGRGTEAFF.